Listed below are T cell receptor beta chains from one sample, sequenced in a study of blood T cells in healthy people across ages. Using its own MiXCR run on the 5' RACE reads, TCRdb lists one record per CDR3 protein. This sample yields 850,000 to 950,000 distinct CDR3 sequences, of which more than 25% are seen a single time; 17% belongs to the top ten. Sequenced sample: blood. The origin of the receptors is an elderly woman in good health. Both conserved end residues are part of each CDR3. The D gene is left open where the match is weak. The size of a clone is reported for some rows only, either as once, few or many, or as a class for expanded clones.

DNA,CDR3,J,V,size,D
TGTGTCAGCAGCCCTCTTTCGCGAGGGGCAGGGGAGCAGTACTTC,CVSSPLSRGAGEQYF,TRBJ2-5,TRBV11-2,NA,NA
TGTGCCAGCAGCTCCCGTATTGGACGCCCACGAGAGACCCAGTACTTC,CASSSRIGRPRETQYF,TRBJ2-5,TRBV7-2,many,NA
TGTGCCAGCAGTGTGGGACCACGGTCGGAGCAGTTCTTC,CASSVGPRSEQFF,TRBJ2-1,TRBV2,NA,NA
TGCAGTGCTAGAGATGATAACAGTGACCTCAAAAACATTCAGTACTTC,CSARDDNSDLKNIQYF,TRBJ2-4,TRBV20-1,NA,NA
TGTGCCAGCGGGTTTCCCCCCTATAATTCACCCCTCCACTTT,CASGFPPYNSPLHF,TRBJ1-6,TRBV7-9,NA,NA
TGTGCCAGCAGCGTAGGGGCTAGCTCCTACAATGAGCAGTTCTTC,CASSVGASSYNEQFF,TRBJ2-1,TRBV9,many,NA
TGTGCCAGCAGCCACCCAGGGTCACCCCTCCACTTT,CASSHPGSPLHF,TRBJ1-6,TRBV12-3/TRBV12-4,many,NA
TGTGCTATCAGTGAGGGACAGGGACGTAACCATGGCTACACCTTC,CAISEGQGRNHGYTF,TRBJ1-2,TRBV10-3,NA,TRBD1
TGTGCCACCAGCAGAGATCAGGGGCCCTACGAGCAGTTCTTC,CATSRDQGPYEQFF,TRBJ2-1,TRBV15,NA,NA
TGTGCCAGCAGCGCCCGACTAGCGGGGGGTGAGGAGACCCAGTACTTC,CASSARLAGGEETQYF,TRBJ2-5,TRBV7-6,NA,TRBD2
TGCGCCAGCAGCTTGGCCGCCGGGAGGGTAGGTGAGCAGTTCTTC,CASSLAAGRVGEQFF,TRBJ2-1,TRBV5-1,NA,TRBD2
TGTGCCAGCAGCGTGACCGGGACTAGCGATAGCACAGATACGCAGTATTTT,CASSVTGTSDSTDTQYF,TRBJ2-3,TRBV28,many,TRBD2
TGTGCCAGCAGATCTAAGACCGGGACAGGGTACGATACGCAGTATTTT,CASRSKTGTGYDTQYF,TRBJ2-3,TRBV6-5,many,TRBD1
TGCAGTGCTAGAACCTCAGGGAATATTAATGGCCACACCTTC,CSARTSGNINGHTF,TRBJ1-2,TRBV20-1,once,NA
TGTGCCAGCAGACACGGACTAGCGGAGTCTGGGGCCAACGTCCTGACTTTC,CASRHGLAESGANVLTF,TRBJ2-6,TRBV12-3/TRBV12-4,NA,TRBD2
TGCGCCAGCAGCTGGGACTCCGGGACTAGCGTCACAGATACGCAGTATTTT,CASSWDSGTSVTDTQYF,TRBJ2-3,TRBV5-1,NA,TRBD2
TGCAGTGCCATCCGAGGGGCGGGGGCGAGGGAGACCCAGTACTTC,CSAIRGAGARETQYF,TRBJ2-5,TRBV20-1,NA,NA
TGTGCCAGCAGCTTATGGGTGGGGGGTTTCTACTCTGGGGCCAACGTCCTGACTTTC,CASSLWVGGFYSGANVLTF,TRBJ2-6,TRBV7-2,NA,NA
TGTGCCAGCAGCCCGGGGGAGCCAGGTACCTATAGCTACACCTTC,CASSPGEPGTYSYTF,TRBJ1-2,TRBV11-2,few,NA
TGTGCCAGCAGTTTCGCCCTCCCCAATGAGCAGTTCTTC,CASSFALPNEQFF,TRBJ2-1,TRBV12-3/TRBV12-4,many,NA
TGCAGTGCTACCGACAGAGATACCTACAATGAGCAGTTCTTC,CSATDRDTYNEQFF,TRBJ2-1,TRBV20-1,many,NA
TGTGCCAGCAGCTTAGCGCGCGGGGTTGCCACTGAAGCTTTCTTT,CASSLARGVATEAFF,TRBJ1-1,TRBV7-2,few,NA
TGTGCCAGCAGCCACGACAGGGGGGAGACCCAGTACTTC,CASSHDRGETQYF,TRBJ2-5,TRBV7-2,many,TRBD1
TGTGCCAGCAGCACCAAGACGGGGGGACGGTTCTTC,CASSTKTGGRFF,TRBJ2-1,TRBV5-8,many,TRBD2
TGTGCCAACAGCTTAAGCACCCAGGGAACTGAAGCTTTCTTT,CANSLSTQGTEAFF,TRBJ1-1,TRBV7-3,NA,NA
TGTGCCAGCAGCCAGTCTACTCCTTACGAGCAGTACTTC,CASSQSTPYEQYF,TRBJ2-7,TRBV14,many,NA
TGTGCCAGCAGGTACTACTCTGGGGCCAACGTCCTGACTTTC,CASRYYSGANVLTF,TRBJ2-6,TRBV7-9,many,NA
TGCAGTGGCGGCTGGGTTCGGGAGACCCAGTACTTC,CSGGWVRETQYF,TRBJ2-5,TRBV20-1,NA,NA
TGTGCCAGCAGGCCCAGGGGGCGCGATCATGGCTACACCTTC,CASRPRGRDHGYTF,TRBJ1-2,TRBV11-2,once,TRBD1
TGTGCCAGCAGCGTAGATGCGGGGGGGCAGGGGGAGCAGTTCTTC,CASSVDAGGQGEQFF,TRBJ2-1,TRBV9,many,TRBD2
TGTGCCACCAGTGATCTACAGGGGAATCATGGCTACACCTTC,CATSDLQGNHGYTF,TRBJ1-2,TRBV24-1,many,TRBD1
TGCGCCTGCAGCTTGGATGGACAGGGATGGACTGAAGCTTTCTTT,CACSLDGQGWTEAFF,TRBJ1-1,TRBV5-1,NA,TRBD1
TGCAGTGCTAGAGATCTCCCTAGCGGGAGAAAAAGCGAGACCCAGTACTTC,CSARDLPSGRKSETQYF,TRBJ2-5,TRBV20-1,NA,TRBD2
TGTGCCAGCAGCGTGGGCATCTCAGGACTAGCTGGGCACGAGCAGTACTTC,CASSVGISGLAGHEQYF,TRBJ2-7,TRBV9,NA,TRBD2
TGTGCCAGCAGTTACCGGGGAGGTACGCAGTATTTT,CASSYRGGTQYF,TRBJ2-3,TRBV6-5,many,NA
TGTGCCAGCAGCACGGGGGGGCTAGCGGGGGCCCGGAACATTCAGTACTTC,CASSTGGLAGARNIQYF,TRBJ2-4,TRBV7-2,many,TRBD2
TGTGCCTGGACCCCGGCAAGGCCAGCCTACGAGCAGTACTTC,CAWTPARPAYEQYF,TRBJ2-7,TRBV30,few,NA
TGTGCCAGCAGCCGGTATAGGTACGAGCAGTACTTC,CASSRYRYEQYF,TRBJ2-7,TRBV7-2,NA,NA
TGTGCCAGCAGTTACTTAAAGGGGGGTCCGTATAATGAGCAGTTCTTC,CASSYLKGGPYNEQFF,TRBJ2-1,TRBV6-2/TRBV6-3,few,NA
TGCAGTGCTAGAGATCTAGTCGGGGGGAACTATGGCTACACCTTC,CSARDLVGGNYGYTF,TRBJ1-2,TRBV20-1,many,NA
TGTGCCAGCAGCTTTACGTCTGGGGCCAACGTCCTGACTTTC,CASSFTSGANVLTF,TRBJ2-6,TRBV7-2,many,NA
TGCAGTGCTAGAATATCCAATACGCAGTATTTT,CSARISNTQYF,TRBJ2-3,TRBV20-1,many,NA
TGTGCCAGCAGTTTAGCCTTTAGCCAAGAGACCCAGTACTTC,CASSLAFSQETQYF,TRBJ2-5,TRBV12-3/TRBV12-4,many,NA